This T cell receptor (beta chain) was sequenced during a study of cytomegalovirus exposure and HLA in healthy donors. The CDR3 covers 15 residues. The V end was cut by 4 bases, the J end by 5 bases, with 17 bases between. The germline V gene encodes CDR1 MNHNS and CDR2 SASEGT. Regarding this clone: The antigen is unknown.

PCR amplification relied on 60 Vbeta primers (plus 13 Jbeta primers). This table comes from immunoSEQ multiplex PCR, and its TCRdb copy is limited to in-frame clones, with some not included. The table lists 180,000 or so clones, 86% of them singletons, with around 0.31% in the top ten. General study points: Later findings reportedly placed an Asian-associated ancestry cluster below the approximately 670-donor mean for N-insertions.

The clonotype was recovered from a woman aged 30 to 39 in good health and CMV-seronegative. The rearrangement uses TRBV6-1 and TRBJ1-2, with D possibly TRBD1 on 6 matching bases. The sequencing sample was made of PBMCs. The CDR3 sequence: CASSGWRQVGYGYTF. CDR3 nucleotide sequence: TGTGCCAGCAGTGGATGGAGACAGGTAGGATATGGCTACACCTTC.